This TCR beta chain derives from a study of vaccination effects on CD4 cells after COVID-19. About this clone: Its antigen is as yet unknown.

The germline gives CDR1 SGHRS, CDR2 YFSETQ. The CDR3 contains 14 residues. V shed 1 base and J shed 0 bases, with 4 bases lying between them. The assay was immunoSEQ multiplex PCR, and TCRdb's table has in-frame clones only and misses some. The repertoire holds tens of thousands of clones, with approximately 78% as singletons. Antigen-specific CD4+ T cell clonotypes were called by their expansion after viral peptide-pool culture in ViraFEST. Researchers isolated CD4+ T cells once about eleven days of culture had elapsed. It was two doses of either the BNT162b2 or mRNA-1273 vaccine that participants received.

Source: CD4+ T cells from PBMCs cultured with HCoV-NL63 spike peptides, taken after COVID-19 vaccination. This receptor was obtained from a human donor who received a COVID-19 vaccine. Some clones in this sample may be carry-over from other donors' samples. The rearrangement uses TRBV5-1 and TRBJ1-4; D remains ambiguous. The CDR3 coding sequence is TGCGCCAGCAGCTTGTTATCAACTAATGAAAAACTGTTTTTT. Translation gives CASSLLSTNEKLFF.